This entry describes one T cell receptor (beta chain). Its antigen remains unidentified. The V and J ends lost 5 bases and 5 bases respectively, with 19 bases between them. This CDR3 spans 15 amino acids. Germline values: CDR1 MNHEY, CDR2 SMNVEV (reference sequence). The donors were all healthy and Caucasian. TCRdb redid the calling of the 5' RACE reads with MiXCR, one entry per CDR3 protein. The sample shows approximately 620,000 distinct CDR3 sequences, less than 10% of them seen only once. This sample was included in a study of identical twins. General study findings and limits: Out-of-frame alpha sequences common to twins were enriched for low generation probability. Insertions ran lower in abundant cord blood beta clonotypes, though not in memory repertoires. The presence of invariant MAIT and iNKT cells could partly confound analyses of zero-insertion sequences.

The same specimen was also included in a second study, on yellow fever vaccine responses in identical twins.

The rearrangement links TRBV27 to TRBJ2-7, with D possibly being TRBD1 or TRBD2 (5 bases each). The sequenced sample consisted of PBMCs. This TCR was recovered from a woman between 18 and 29 years old in good health. The CDR3 spells CASSAEAGSSHEQYF. CDR3 sequence (DNA): TGTGCCAGCAGTGCGGAGGCAGGGTCGTCTCACGAGCAGTACTTC.